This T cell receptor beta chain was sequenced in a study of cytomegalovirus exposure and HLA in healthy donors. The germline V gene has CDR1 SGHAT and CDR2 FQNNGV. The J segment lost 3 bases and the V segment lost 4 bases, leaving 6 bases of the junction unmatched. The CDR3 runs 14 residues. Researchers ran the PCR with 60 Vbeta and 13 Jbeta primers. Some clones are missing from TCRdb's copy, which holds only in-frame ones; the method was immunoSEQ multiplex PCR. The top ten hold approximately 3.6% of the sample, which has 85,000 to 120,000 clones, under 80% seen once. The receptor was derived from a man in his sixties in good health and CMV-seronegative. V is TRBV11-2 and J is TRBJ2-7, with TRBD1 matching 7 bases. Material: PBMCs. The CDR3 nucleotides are TGTGCCAGCAGCTCCGAGACAGGGAACTACGAGCAGTACTTC. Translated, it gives CASSSETGNYEQYF.